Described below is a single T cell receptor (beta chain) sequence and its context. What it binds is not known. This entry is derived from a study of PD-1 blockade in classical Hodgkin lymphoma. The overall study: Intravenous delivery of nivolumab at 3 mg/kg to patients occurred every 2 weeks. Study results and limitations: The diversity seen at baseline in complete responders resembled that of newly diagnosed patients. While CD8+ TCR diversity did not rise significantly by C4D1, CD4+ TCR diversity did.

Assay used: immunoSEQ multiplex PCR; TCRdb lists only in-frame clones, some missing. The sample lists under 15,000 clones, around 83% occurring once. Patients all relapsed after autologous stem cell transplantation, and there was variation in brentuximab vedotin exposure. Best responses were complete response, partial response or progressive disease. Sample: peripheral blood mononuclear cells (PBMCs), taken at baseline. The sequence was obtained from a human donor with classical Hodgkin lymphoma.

The CDR3 here is CASSDRVRSPLHF. The CDR3 coding sequence is TGCGCCAGCAGTGACAGGGTACGTTCACCCCTCCACTTT. J is TRBJ1-6 and V is TRBV10-2; possible D gene TRBD1, 5 bases. The CDR3 has 13 residues. CDR1 is WSHSY and CDR2 is SAAADI in the germline V gene. Deletions cut 3 bases from V and 9 bases from J, with 9 bases between.